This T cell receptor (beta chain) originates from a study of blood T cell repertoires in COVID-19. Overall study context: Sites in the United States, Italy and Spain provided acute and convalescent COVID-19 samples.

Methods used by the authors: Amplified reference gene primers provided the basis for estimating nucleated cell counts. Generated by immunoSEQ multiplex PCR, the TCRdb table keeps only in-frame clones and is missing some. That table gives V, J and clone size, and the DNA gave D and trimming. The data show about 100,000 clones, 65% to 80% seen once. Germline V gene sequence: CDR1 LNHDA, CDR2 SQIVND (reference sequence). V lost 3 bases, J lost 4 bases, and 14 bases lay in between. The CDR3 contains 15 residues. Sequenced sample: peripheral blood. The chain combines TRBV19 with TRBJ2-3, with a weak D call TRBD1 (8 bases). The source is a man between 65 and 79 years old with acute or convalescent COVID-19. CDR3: CASSIGQGGADTQYF. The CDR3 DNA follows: TGTGCCAGTAGTATCGGACAGGGAGGGGCAGATACGCAGTATTTT.